These 3 T cell receptor beta chains were all obtained from the same sample, sequenced in a study of somatic mutations in cytotoxic T cells in rheumatoid arthritis (dated by TCRdb to 2016 to 2017). Libraries came from the immunoSEQ multiplex PCR assay. TCRdb stores this immuneACCESS table with in-frame sequences only. Part of the clones is absent; in the studies checked, under half of the shortfall reflects unresolved V genes, and no reason is known for the rest. The sample yields 10,000 to 13,000 clones; 55% to 75% were counted once. In total, the top ten clones hold about 38% of the sample. The sample taken for sequencing was CD8+ T cells sorted from blood. The source is an adult with rheumatoid arthritis.

The rearrangement links TRBV28 to TRBJ1-5, with D perhaps TRBD1 (6 bases). CDR1 is MDHEN and CDR2 is SYDVKM in the germline V gene. The CDR3 covers 15 residues. The ends were cut back, 3 bases at V and 7 bases at J, with 16 bases in the middle. The CDR3: CASSFESQGQQPQHF. Written as DNA, the CDR3 is TGTGCCAGCAGTTTCGAATCACAGGGCCAACAGCCCCAGCATTTT.

The chain joins TRBV10-2 to TRBJ2-7; D remains ambiguous. Germline CDR1 is WSHSY and CDR2 is SAAADI. V lost 3 bases and J lost 3, with 3 bases in between. The CDR3 has 11 amino acids. The CDR3 nucleotides are TGCGCCAGCAGTGAAAACTACGAGCAGTACTTC. Encoded protein: CASSENYEQYF.

This sequence joins TRBV11-3 and TRBJ1-4; unclear D gene. CDR1 SGHNT and CDR2 YENEEA come from the germline V gene. V shed 5 bases and J shed 6 bases, with 16 bases lying between them. The CDR3 has 15 amino acids. The CDR3: CASSPFKTSHEKLFF. In DNA form, the CDR3 reads TGTGCCAGCAGCCCTTTCAAGACTTCCCATGAAAAACTGTTTTTT.